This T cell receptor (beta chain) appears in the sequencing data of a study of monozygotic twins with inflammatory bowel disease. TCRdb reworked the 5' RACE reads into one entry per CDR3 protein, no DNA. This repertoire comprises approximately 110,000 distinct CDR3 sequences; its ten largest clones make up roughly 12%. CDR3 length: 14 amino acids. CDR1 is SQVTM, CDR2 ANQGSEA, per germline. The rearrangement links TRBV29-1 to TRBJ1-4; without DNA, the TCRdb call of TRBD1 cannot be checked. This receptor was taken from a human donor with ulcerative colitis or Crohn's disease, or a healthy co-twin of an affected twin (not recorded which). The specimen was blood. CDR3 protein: CSVSPVGPGEKLFF.